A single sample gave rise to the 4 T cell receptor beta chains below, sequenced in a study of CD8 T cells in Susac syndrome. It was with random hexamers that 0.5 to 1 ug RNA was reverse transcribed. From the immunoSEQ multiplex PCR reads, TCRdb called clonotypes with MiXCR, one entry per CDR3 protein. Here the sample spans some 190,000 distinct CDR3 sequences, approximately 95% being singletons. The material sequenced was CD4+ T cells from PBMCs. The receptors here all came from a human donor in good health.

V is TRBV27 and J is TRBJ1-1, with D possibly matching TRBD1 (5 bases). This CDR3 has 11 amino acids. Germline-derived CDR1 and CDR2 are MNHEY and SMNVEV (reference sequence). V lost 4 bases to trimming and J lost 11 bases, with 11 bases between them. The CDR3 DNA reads TGTGCCAGCAGTTCCGGGGCGGGTGCTTTCTTT. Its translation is CASSSGAGAFF.

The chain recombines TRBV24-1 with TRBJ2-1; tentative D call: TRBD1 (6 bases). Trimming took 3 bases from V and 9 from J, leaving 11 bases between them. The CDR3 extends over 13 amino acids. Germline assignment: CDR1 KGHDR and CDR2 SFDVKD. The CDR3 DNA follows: TGTGCCACCAGTGATGTACAGGGTGGTGAGCAGTTCTTC. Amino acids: CATSDVQGGEQFF.

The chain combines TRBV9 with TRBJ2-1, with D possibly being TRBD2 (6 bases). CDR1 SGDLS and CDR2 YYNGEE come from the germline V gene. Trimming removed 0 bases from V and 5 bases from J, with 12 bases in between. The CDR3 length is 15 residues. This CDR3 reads CASSVAGEENNEQFF. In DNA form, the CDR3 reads TGTGCCAGCAGCGTAGCGGGGGAAGAGAACAATGAGCAGTTCTTC.

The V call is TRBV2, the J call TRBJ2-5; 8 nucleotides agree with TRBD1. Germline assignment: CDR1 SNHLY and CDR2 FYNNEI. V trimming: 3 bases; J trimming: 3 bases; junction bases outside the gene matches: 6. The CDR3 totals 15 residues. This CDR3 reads CASSEQDRVEETQYF. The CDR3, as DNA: TGTGCCAGCAGTGAGCAGGACAGGGTCGAAGAGACCCAGTACTTC. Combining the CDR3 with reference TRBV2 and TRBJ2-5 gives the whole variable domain EPEVTQTPSHQVTQMGQEVILRCVPISNHLYFYWYRQILGQKVEFLVSFYNNEISEKSEIFDDQFSVERPDGSNFTLKIRSTKLEDSAMYFCASSEQDRVEETQYFGPGTRLLVL.